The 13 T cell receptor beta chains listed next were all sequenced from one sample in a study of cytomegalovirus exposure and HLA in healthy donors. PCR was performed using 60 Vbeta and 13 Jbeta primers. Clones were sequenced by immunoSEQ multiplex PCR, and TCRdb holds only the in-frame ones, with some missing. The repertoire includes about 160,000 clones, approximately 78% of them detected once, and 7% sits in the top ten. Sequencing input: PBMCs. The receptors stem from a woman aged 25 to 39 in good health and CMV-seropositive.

CDR3 in amino acids: CASSVGQGGHTEAFF. The CDR3 nucleotides are TGCGCCAGCAGCGTGGGACAGGGAGGCCACACTGAAGCTTTCTTT. The J gene is TRBJ1-1, the V gene TRBV5-1, with 9 bases lining up with TRBD1. With 4 bases clipped from V and 3 bases from J, the junction kept 7 bases outside the gene matches. Looked up from germline, CDR1 is SGHRS and CDR2 is YFSETQ. This CDR3 is 15 amino acids long.

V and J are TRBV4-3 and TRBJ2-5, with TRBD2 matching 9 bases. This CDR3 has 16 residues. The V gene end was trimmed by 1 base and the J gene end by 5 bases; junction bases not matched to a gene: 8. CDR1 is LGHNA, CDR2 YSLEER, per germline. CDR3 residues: CASSQGWGGGAETQYF. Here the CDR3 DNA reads TGCGCCAGCAGCCAAGGCTGGGGCGGGGGGGCGGAGACCCAGTACTTC.

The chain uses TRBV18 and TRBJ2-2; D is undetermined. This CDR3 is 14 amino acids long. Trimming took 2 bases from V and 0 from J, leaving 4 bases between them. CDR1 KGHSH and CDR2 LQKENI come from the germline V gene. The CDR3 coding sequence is TGTGCCAGCTCACCAGAGTCGAACACCGGGGAGCTGTTTTTT. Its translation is CASSPESNTGELFF.

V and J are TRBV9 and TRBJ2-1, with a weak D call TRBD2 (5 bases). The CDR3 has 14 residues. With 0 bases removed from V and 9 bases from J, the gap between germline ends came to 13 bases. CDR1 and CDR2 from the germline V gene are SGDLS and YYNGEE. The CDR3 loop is CASSVGSGSGEQFF. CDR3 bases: TGTGCCAGCAGCGTAGGGTCGGGATCGGGTGAGCAGTTCTTC.

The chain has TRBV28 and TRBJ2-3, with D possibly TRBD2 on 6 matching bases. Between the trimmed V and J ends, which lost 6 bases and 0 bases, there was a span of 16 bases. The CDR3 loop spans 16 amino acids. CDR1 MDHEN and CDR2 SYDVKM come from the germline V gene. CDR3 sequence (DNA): TGTGCCAGCAGCCTACTAGCTGAACCAAGCACAGATACGCAGTATTTT. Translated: CASSLLAEPSTDTQYF.

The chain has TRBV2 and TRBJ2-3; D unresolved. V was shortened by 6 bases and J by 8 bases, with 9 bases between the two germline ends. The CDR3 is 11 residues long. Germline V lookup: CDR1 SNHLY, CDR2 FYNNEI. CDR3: CASSPESTQYF. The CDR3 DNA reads TGTGCCAGCAGCCCTGAGAGTACGCAGTATTTT.

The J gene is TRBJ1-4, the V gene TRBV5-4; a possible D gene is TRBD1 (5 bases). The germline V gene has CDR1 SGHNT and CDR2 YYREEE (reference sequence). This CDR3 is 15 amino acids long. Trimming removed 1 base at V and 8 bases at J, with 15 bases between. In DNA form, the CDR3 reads TGTGCCAGCAGCTTGCTGGGGCCCTCTGGGGAAAAACTGTTTTTT. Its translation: CASSLLGPSGEKLFF.

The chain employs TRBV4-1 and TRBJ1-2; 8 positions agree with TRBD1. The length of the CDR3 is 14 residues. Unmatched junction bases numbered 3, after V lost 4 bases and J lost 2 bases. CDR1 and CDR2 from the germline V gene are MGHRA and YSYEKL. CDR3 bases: TGCGCCAGCAGCCTAGGACAGGGAAACTATGGCTACACCTTC. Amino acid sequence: CASSLGQGNYGYTF.

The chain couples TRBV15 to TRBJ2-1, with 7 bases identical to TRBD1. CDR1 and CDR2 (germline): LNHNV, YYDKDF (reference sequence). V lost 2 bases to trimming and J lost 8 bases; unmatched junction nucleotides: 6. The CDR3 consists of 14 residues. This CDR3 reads CATSRTTGVDEQFF. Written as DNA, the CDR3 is TGTGCCACCAGCAGAACAACAGGGGTGGATGAGCAGTTCTTC.

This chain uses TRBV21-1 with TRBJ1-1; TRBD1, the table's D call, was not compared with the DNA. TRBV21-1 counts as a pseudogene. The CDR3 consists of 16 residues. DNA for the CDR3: TGTGCCAGCAGCATTTCCCAGGGGGCGCGTGGCACTGAAGCTTTCTTT. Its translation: CASSISQGARGTEAFF.

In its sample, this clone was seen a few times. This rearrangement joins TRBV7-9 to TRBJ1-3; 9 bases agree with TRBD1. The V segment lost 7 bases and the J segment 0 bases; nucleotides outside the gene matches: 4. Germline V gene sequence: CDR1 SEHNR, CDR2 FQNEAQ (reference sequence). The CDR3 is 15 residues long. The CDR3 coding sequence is TGTGCCAGCAAACAGGGGGCTTTCTCTGGAAACACCATATATTTT. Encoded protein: CASKQGAFSGNTIYF.

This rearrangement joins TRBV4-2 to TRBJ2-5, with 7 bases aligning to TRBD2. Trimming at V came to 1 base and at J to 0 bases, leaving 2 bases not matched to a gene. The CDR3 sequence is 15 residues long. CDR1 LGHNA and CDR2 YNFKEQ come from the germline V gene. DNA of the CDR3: TGTGCCAGCAGCCAAGTGCGGGGGAACCAAGAGACCCAGTACTTC. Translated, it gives CASSQVRGNQETQYF.

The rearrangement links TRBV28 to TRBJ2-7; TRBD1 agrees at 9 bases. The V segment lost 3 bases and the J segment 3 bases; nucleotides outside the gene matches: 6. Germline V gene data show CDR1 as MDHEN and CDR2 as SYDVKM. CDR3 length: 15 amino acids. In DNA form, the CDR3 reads TGTGCCAGCAGTTTTCAGGGACAGGGAAGCTACGAGCAGTACTTC. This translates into CASSFQGQGSYEQYF.